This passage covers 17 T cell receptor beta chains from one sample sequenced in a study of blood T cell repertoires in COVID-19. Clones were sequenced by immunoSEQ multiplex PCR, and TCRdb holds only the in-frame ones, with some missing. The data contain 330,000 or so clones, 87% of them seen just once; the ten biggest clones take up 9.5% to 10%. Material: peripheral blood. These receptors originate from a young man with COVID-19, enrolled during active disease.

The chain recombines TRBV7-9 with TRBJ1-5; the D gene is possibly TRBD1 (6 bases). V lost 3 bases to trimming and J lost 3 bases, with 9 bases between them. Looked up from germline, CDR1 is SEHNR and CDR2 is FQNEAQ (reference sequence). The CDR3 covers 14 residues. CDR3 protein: CASSLDSFNQPQHF. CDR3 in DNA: TGTGCCAGCAGCTTGGACAGTTTCAATCAGCCCCAGCATTTT.

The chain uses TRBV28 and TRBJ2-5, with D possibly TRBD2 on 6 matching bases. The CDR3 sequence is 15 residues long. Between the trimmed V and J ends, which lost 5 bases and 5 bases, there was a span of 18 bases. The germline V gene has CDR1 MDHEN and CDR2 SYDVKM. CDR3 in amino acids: CASSLARLGGETQYF. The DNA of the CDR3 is TGTGCCAGCAGTCTGGCCAGGCTTGGGGGGGAGACCCAGTACTTC.

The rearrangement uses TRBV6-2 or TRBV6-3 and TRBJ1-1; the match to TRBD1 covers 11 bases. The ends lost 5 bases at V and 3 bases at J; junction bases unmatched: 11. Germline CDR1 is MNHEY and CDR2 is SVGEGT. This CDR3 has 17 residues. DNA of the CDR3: TGTGCCAGCAGTAAGTGGACAGGGGGCGCGGGTTACACTGAAGCTTTCTTT. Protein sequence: CASSKWTGGAGYTEAFF.

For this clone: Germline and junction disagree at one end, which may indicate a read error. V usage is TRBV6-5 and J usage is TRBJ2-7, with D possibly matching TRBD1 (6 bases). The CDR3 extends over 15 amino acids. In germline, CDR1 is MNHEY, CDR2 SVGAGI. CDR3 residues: CASSPGTTNSDEQYF. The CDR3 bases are TGTGCCAGCAGTCCAGGGACAACCAACTCCGACGAGCAGTACTTC.

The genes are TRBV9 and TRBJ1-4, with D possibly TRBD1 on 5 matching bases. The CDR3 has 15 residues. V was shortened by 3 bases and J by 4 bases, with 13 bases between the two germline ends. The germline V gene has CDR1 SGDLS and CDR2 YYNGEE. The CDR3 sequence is CASSAVGGSNEKLFF. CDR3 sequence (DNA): TGTGCCAGCAGCGCGGTGGGGGGGAGTAATGAAAAACTGTTTTTT.

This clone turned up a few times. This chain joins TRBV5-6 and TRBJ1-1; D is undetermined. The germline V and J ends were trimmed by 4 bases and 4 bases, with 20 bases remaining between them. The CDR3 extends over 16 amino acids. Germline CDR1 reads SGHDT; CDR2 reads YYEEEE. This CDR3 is CASSNSPAVSSTEAFF. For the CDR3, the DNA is TGTGCCAGCAGCAACTCCCCAGCGGTCAGTAGCACTGAAGCTTTCTTT.

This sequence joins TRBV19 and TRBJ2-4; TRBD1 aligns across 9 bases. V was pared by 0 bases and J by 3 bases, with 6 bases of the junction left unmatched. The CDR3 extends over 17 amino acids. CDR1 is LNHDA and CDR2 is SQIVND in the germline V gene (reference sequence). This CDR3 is CASSIDPGQGFKNIQYF. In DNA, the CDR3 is TGTGCCAGTAGTATAGATCCGGGACAGGGTTTCAAAAACATTCAGTACTTC.

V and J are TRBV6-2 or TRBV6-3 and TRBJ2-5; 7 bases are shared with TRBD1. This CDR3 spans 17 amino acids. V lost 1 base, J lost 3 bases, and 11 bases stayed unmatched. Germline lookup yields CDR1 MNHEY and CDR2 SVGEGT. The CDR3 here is CASSYWAGGQRKETQYF. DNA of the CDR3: TGTGCCAGCAGTTACTGGGCTGGGGGACAGAGAAAAGAGACCCAGTACTTC.

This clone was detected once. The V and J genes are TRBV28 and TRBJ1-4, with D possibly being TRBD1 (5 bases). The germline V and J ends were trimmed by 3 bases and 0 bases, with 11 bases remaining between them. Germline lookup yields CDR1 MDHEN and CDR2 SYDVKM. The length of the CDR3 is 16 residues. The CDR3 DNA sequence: TGTGCCAGCAGTTTGTGGGCGGGGGCAACTAATGAAAAACTGTTTTTT. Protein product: CASSLWAGATNEKLFF.

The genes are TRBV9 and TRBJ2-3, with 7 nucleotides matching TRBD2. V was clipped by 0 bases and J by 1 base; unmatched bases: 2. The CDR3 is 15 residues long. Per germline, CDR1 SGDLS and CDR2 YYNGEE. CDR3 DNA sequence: TGTGCCAGCAGCGTAGTCCTAGCGGGCACAGATACGCAGTATTTT. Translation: CASSVVLAGTDTQYF.

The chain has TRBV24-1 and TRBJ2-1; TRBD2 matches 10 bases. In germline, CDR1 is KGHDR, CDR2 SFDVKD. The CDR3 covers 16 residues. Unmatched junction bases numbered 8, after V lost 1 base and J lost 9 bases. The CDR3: CATSDFRLAGAGEQFF. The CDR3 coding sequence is TGTGCCACCAGTGATTTTCGCCTAGCGGGAGCGGGTGAGCAGTTCTTC.

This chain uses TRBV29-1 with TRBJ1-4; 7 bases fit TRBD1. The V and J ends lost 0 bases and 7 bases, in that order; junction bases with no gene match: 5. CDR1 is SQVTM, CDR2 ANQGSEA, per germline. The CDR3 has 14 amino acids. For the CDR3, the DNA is TGCAGCGTTGAAGATACAGGGGAGAGTGAAAAACTGTTTTTT. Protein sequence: CSVEDTGESEKLFF.

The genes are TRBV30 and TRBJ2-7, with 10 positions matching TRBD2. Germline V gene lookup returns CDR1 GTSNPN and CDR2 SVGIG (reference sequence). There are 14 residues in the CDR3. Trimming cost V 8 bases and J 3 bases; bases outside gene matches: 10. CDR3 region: CAGTRTSGHYEQYF. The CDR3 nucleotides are TGTGCCGGAACCCGGACTAGCGGACACTACGAGCAGTACTTC.

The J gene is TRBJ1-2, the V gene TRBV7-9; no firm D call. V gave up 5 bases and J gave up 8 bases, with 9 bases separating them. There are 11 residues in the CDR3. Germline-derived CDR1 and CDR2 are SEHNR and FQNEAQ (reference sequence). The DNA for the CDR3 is TGTGCCAGCAGCGCCGAGTTAGGCTACACCTTC. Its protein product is CASSAELGYTF.

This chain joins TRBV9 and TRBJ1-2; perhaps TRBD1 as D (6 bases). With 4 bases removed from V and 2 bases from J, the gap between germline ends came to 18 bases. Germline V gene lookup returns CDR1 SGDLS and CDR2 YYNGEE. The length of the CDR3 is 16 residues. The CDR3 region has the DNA TGTGCCAGCAGCTCCCTAGCTATGGGGACAAACTATGGCTACACCTTC. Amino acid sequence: CASSSLAMGTNYGYTF.

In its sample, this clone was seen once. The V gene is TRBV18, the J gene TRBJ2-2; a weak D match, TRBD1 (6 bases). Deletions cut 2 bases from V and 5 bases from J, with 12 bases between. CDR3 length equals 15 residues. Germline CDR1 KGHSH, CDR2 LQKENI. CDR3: CASSPNREGTGELFF. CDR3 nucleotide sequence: TGTGCCAGCTCACCAAACAGGGAAGGGACCGGGGAGCTGTTTTTT.

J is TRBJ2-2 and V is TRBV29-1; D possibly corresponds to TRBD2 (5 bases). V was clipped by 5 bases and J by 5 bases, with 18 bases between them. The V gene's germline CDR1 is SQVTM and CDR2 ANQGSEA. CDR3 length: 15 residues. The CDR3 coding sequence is TGCAGCGTTCTAGAGCGGACTGTGGGAACCGGGGAGCTGTTTTTT. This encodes CSVLERTVGTGELFF.